The 21 T cell receptor beta chains below come from one sample, sequenced in a study of cytomegalovirus exposure and HLA in healthy donors. The PCR used 60 Vbeta and 13 Jbeta primers. Using immunoSEQ multiplex PCR, the repertoire was profiled, and TCRdb retains in-frame clones only, with some absent. This sample has 150,000 to 200,000 clones, with roughly 86% found just once. Material for sequencing was PBMCs. Receptors were obtained from a middle-aged man in good health and CMV-seropositive.

V is TRBV30 and J is TRBJ2-5, with D uncertain. Trimming took 0 bases from V and 3 from J, leaving 8 bases between them. The CDR3 totals 13 residues. CDR1 and CDR2 from the germline V gene are GTSNPN and SVGIG (reference sequence). The CDR3 bases are TGTGCCTGGAGTGTAAATGGCAAAGAGACCCAGTACTTC. Its protein product is CAWSVNGKETQYF.

V usage is TRBV27 and J usage is TRBJ1-1; a possible D gene is TRBD1 (5 bases). Trimming left V 2 bases short and J 1 base short, with 5 bases between. CDR1 MNHEY and CDR2 SMNVEV come from the germline V gene (reference sequence). This CDR3 region has 13 residues. This CDR3 is CASSLGANTEAFF. For the CDR3, the DNA is TGTGCCAGCAGTTTAGGGGCGAACACTGAAGCTTTCTTT.

In its sample, this clone was seen once. The genes are TRBV7-2 and TRBJ2-3, with D unresolved. Trimming removed 5 bases from V and 2 bases from J, with 8 bases in between. There are 13 residues in the CDR3. Germline loops: CDR1 SGHTA, CDR2 FQGNSA. CDR3 loop: CASSDRVTDTQYF. The CDR3 DNA reads TGTGCCAGCAGCGATCGGGTCACAGATACGCAGTATTTT.

This chain joins TRBV5-5 and TRBJ2-7; D is ambiguous. The CDR3 covers 13 residues. V lost 0 bases, J lost 6 bases, and 10 bases lay in between. CDR1 is SGHKS and CDR2 is YYEKEE in the germline V gene (reference sequence). CDR3 protein: CASSLGQRSEQYF. CDR3 sequence (DNA): TGTGCCAGCAGCTTGGGGCAGAGGAGCGAGCAGTACTTC.

The chain employs TRBV7-2 and TRBJ2-7; TRBD2 is a possible D gene (6 bases). Trimming removed 1 base at V and 5 bases at J, with 18 bases between. Germline CDR1 and CDR2: SGHTA and FQGNSA. The CDR3 spans 16 residues. The CDR3 loop reads CASSLGGIGAGHEQYF. The CDR3 region has the DNA TGTGCCAGCAGCTTAGGCGGGATAGGGGCGGGCCACGAGCAGTACTTC.

This clone was picked up a small number of times. One junction end disagrees with the germline gene, perhaps due to a read error. In the same sample, other DNA sequences code for this CDR3. The rearrangement uses TRBV2 and TRBJ1-1; the D gene is possibly TRBD1 (5 bases). This CDR3 comprises 14 residues. In germline, CDR1 is SNHLY, CDR2 FYNNEI. The CDR3 reads CASSEVGGGTEAFF. The CDR3 region has the DNA TGTGCCAGCAGCGAAGTGGGCGGGGGCACTGAAGCTTTCTTT.

The chain is built from TRBV5-1 and TRBJ2-7; 7 nucleotides align to TRBD1. The CDR3 has 14 residues. Germline assignment: CDR1 SGHRS and CDR2 YFSETQ. J was trimmed by 5 bases and V by 5 bases; bases with no gene match: 10. The CDR3 DNA follows: TGCGCCAGCAGACCAGACAGGGACCAACACGAGCAGTACTTC. This translates into CASRPDRDQHEQYF.

The chain employs TRBV27 and TRBJ2-7; TRBD1 might be the D (5 bases). This CDR3 spans 15 amino acids. Per the germline V gene, CDR1 is MNHEY and CDR2 is SMNVEV (reference sequence). The V and J ends lost 8 bases and 0 bases respectively, with 17 bases between them. CDR3 sequence: CASAFKQDASYEQYF. The CDR3 DNA is TGTGCCAGCGCCTTTAAACAGGATGCCTCCTACGAGCAGTACTTC.

The chain couples TRBV11-2 to TRBJ2-5, with D maybe TRBD2 (6 bases). Trimming stripped 4 bases from V and 7 bases from J, with 13 bases between. Germline V gene sequence: CDR1 SGHAT, CDR2 FQNNGV. This CDR3 spans 13 amino acids. The CDR3 sequence: CASSSDYRGTQYF. DNA for the CDR3: TGTGCCAGCAGCTCGGACTACCGGGGGACCCAGTACTTC. Complete variable domain (other parts from reference TRBV11-2 and TRBJ2-5): EAGVAQSPRYKIIEKRQSVAFWCNPISGHATLYWYQQILGQGPKLLIQFQNNGVVDDSQLPKDRFSAERLKGVDSTLKIQPAKLEDSAVYLCASSSDYRGTQYFGPGTRLLVL.

The chain combines TRBV10-3 with TRBJ2-7, with D maybe TRBD1 (6 bases). Germline loops: CDR1 ENHRY, CDR2 SYGVKD. The CDR3 length is 16 residues. V lost 4 bases, J lost 3 bases, and 19 bases lay in between. CDR3 sequence reads: CAISVHFDTGSYEQYF. CDR3 DNA sequence: TGTGCCATCAGTGTACATTTTGATACAGGGAGCTACGAGCAGTACTTC.

This clone was seen only once. The CDR3: CASSLVPGLDSTQYF. In nucleotides, the CDR3 is TGCGCCAGCAGCTTGGTCCCGGGACTAGATTCTACGCAGTATTTT. V is TRBV5-1 and J is TRBJ2-3; 8 bases line up with TRBD2. The CDR3 loop spans 15 amino acids. Germline lookup yields CDR1 SGHRS and CDR2 YFSETQ. J lost 8 bases, V lost 0 bases, and 8 bases had no gene match.

V usage is TRBV19 and J usage is TRBJ2-1; TRBD1 is a possible D gene (6 bases). The CDR3 is made up of 12 amino acids. The germline gives CDR1 LNHDA, CDR2 SQIVND (reference sequence). Trimming removed 5 bases at V and 6 bases at J, with 8 bases between. Here the CDR3 DNA reads TGTGCCAGTAGTGGGACACGCAATGAGCAGTTCTTC. Translated: CASSGTRNEQFF.

J is TRBJ2-2 and V is TRBV6-5, with 8 bases that match TRBD2. V shed 6 bases and J 4 bases; nucleotides not matched to a gene: 7. CDR3 length: 15 residues. The germline CDR1 and CDR2 sequences are MNHEY and SVGAGI. CDR3 sequence (DNA): TGTGCCAGCAGCTCAGGGACTAGTCTCACCGGGGAGCTGTTTTTT. Translation gives CASSSGTSLTGELFF.

This clone was observed a few times. The rearrangement joins TRBV6-1 to TRBJ2-1; TRBD2 agrees at 10 bases. This CDR3 contains 14 residues. V trimming: 9 bases; J trimming: 0 bases; junction bases outside the gene matches: 2. CDR1 and CDR2 (germline): MNHNS, SASEGT. The CDR3 protein is CASSGRSSYNEQFF. CDR3 in DNA: TGTGCCAGTAGCGGGAGGAGCTCCTACAATGAGCAGTTCTTC.

This chain links TRBV27 with TRBJ1-5; D unresolved. This CDR3 has 15 residues. CDR1 is MNHEY and CDR2 is SMNVEV in the germline V gene (reference sequence). V lost 6 bases and J lost 2, with 14 bases in between. This chain's CDR3 is CASSDLSRGNQPQHF. CDR3 DNA: TGTGCCAGCAGCGATCTTAGTCGCGGCAATCAGCCCCAGCATTTT.

The gene calls are TRBV6-5 and TRBJ1-2, with 8 nucleotides matching TRBD1. The V and J ends lost 4 bases and 8 bases, in that order; junction bases with no gene match: 3. Looked up from germline, CDR1 is MNHEY and CDR2 is SVGAGI. The CDR3 is 12 residues long. CDR3 coding DNA: TGTGCCAGCAGTTCGACAGGGGACGGCTACACCTTC. This sequence encodes CASSSTGDGYTF.

V gene TRBV11-2 combines with J gene TRBJ1-2; perhaps TRBD1 as D (5 bases). The CDR3 has 13 amino acids. Trimming removed 0 bases at V and 8 bases at J, with 10 bases between. Germline values: CDR1 SGHAT, CDR2 FQNNGV. The CDR3 region is CASSLEAGRGYTF. As DNA, the CDR3 is TGTGCCAGCAGCTTAGAGGCAGGGCGAGGCTACACCTTC.

The chain uses TRBV19 and TRBJ2-4, with 9 bases matching TRBD1. Per germline, CDR1 LNHDA and CDR2 SQIVND (reference sequence). The CDR3 has 16 amino acids. With V trimmed by 5 bases and J by 6 bases, 11 bases remained unmatched. In DNA form, the CDR3 reads TGTGCCAGTAGTCTCCCGGGACAGGGCCGTTTAAACATTCAGTACTTC. Translated: CASSLPGQGRLNIQYF.

The chain combines TRBV9 with TRBJ2-2; D is perhaps TRBD1 (6 bases). The CDR3 has 15 residues. Germline CDR1 and CDR2: SGDLS and YYNGEE. The germline V and J ends were trimmed by 2 bases and 5 bases, with 13 bases remaining between them. The CDR3 sequence: CASSVFQGRTGELFF. The CDR3 bases are TGTGCCAGCAGCGTTTTCCAGGGGCGGACCGGGGAGCTGTTTTTT.

This clone was seen a handful of times. Here the CDR3 reads CASSLVPTDSGSYEQYF. In nucleotides, the CDR3 is TGCGCCAGCAGCTTGGTGCCCACTGATAGCGGGTCCTACGAGCAGTACTTC. The J gene is TRBJ2-7, the V gene TRBV5-1; TRBD2 aligns across 7 bases. Per germline, CDR1 SGHRS and CDR2 YFSETQ. The CDR3 loop spans 17 amino acids. Losses at the gene ends were 0 bases for V and 1 base for J; bases not matched to a gene: 10.

This clone has just a few counts. J is TRBJ1-1 and V is TRBV6-1; 9 bases line up with TRBD1. This CDR3 comprises 14 residues. V shed 3 bases and J 1 base; nucleotides not matched to a gene: 0. Germline assignment: CDR1 MNHNS and CDR2 SASEGT. The CDR3 reads CASSETGGNTEAFF. In DNA form, the CDR3 reads TGTGCCAGCAGTGAGACAGGGGGGAACACTGAAGCTTTCTTT.